The 25 T cell receptor beta chains presented below share a single source sample, sequenced in a study of blood T cell repertoires in COVID-19. Libraries were prepared by immunoSEQ multiplex PCR; TCRdb keeps only in-frame clonotypes and omits some of them. The sample gives around 250,000 clones, about 80% of which show up once; 1.9% is in the top ten. The sequenced sample consisted of peripheral blood. Receptors were obtained from a man aged 30-40 years who had recovered from COVID-19.

This clone was counted only a few times. V and J are TRBV5-5 and TRBJ1-3; 9 nucleotides agree with TRBD1. The V gene end was trimmed by 2 bases and the J gene end by 1 base; junction bases not matched to a gene: 4. The CDR3 is made up of 16 amino acids. Germline loops: CDR1 SGHKS, CDR2 YYEKEE (reference sequence). The DNA of the CDR3 is TGTGCCAGCAGCTTTTCACAGGGGGCATCTGGAAACACCATATATTTT. This translates into CASSFSQGASGNTIYF.

The rearrangement joins TRBV28 to TRBJ1-6; D is undetermined. There are 15 residues in the CDR3. Trimming shortened V by 2 bases and J by 1 base, and 6 bases separated the two germline ends. The germline CDR1 and CDR2 sequences are MDHEN and SYDVKM. For the CDR3, the DNA is TGTGCCAGCAGTTTACTGGCTTCCTATAATTCACCCCTCCACTTT. Amino acids: CASSLLASYNSPLHF. The full variable domain, rest sourced from reference TRBV28 and TRBJ1-6, is DVKVTQSSRYLVKRTGEKVFLECVQDMDHENMFWYRQDPGLGLRLIYFSYDVKMKEKGDIPEGYSVSREKKERFSLILESASTNQTSMYLCASSLLASYNSPLHFGNGTRLTVT.

Only a few counts were recorded for this clone. The gene calls are TRBV28 and TRBJ1-1; 7 bases align to TRBD1. CDR3 length equals 15 residues. Germline CDR1 is MDHEN and CDR2 is SYDVKM. With 5 bases clipped from V and 3 bases from J, the junction kept 9 bases outside the gene matches. The CDR3 is CASSRTGRKDTEAFF. CDR3 nucleotide sequence: TGTGCCAGCAGTCGGACAGGTAGGAAGGACACTGAAGCTTTCTTT.

The chain couples TRBV5-1 to TRBJ1-4; D possibly corresponds to TRBD1 (6 bases). Germline CDR1 and CDR2: SGHRS and YFSETQ. V was trimmed by 4 bases and J by 4 bases, leaving 17 bases between them. The CDR3 runs to 16 residues. The CDR3 here is CASSVRGALINEKLFF. CDR3 DNA: TGCGCCAGCAGCGTCCGGGGGGCGCTTATTAATGAAAAACTGTTTTTT. Full variable domain (remainder filled in from reference TRBV5-1 and TRBJ1-4): KAGVTQTPRYLIKTRGQQVTLSCSPISGHRSVSWYQQTPGQGLQFLFEYFSETQRNKGNFPGRFSGRQFSNSRSEMNVSTLELGDSALYLCASSVRGALINEKLFFGSGTQLSVL.

The chain uses TRBV6-5 and TRBJ2-7, with 7 bases that match TRBD1. The CDR3 extends over 14 amino acids. V trimming: 6 bases; J trimming: 1 base; junction bases outside the gene matches: 6. Germline lookup yields CDR1 MNHEY and CDR2 SVGAGI. This chain's CDR3 is CASRTPGQSYEQYF. The DNA of the CDR3 is TGTGCCAGCAGGACACCGGGACAGTCCTACGAGCAGTACTTC.

The rearrangement joins TRBV3-1 (or the pseudogene TRBV3-2) to TRBJ1-4, with no clear D. The V gene lost 10 bases and the J gene lost 2 bases, with 11 bases spanning the gap. The CDR3 covers 13 residues. Germline loops: CDR1 LGHDT, CDR2 YNNKEL (reference sequence). CDR3 DNA: TGTGCCACAACCGGGTCCACTAATGAAAAACTGTTTTTT. This encodes CATTGSTNEKLFF.

A single count supports this clone. J is TRBJ2-3 and V is TRBV18; a weak D match, TRBD2 (6 bases). The V end was cut by 4 bases, the J end by 5 bases, with 19 bases between. The germline V gene has CDR1 KGHSH and CDR2 LQKENI. The CDR3 is 16 residues long. In DNA, the CDR3 is TGTGCCAGCTCACTTCGCATAGCGGATTGGGGAGATACGCAGTATTTT. This codes for CASSLRIADWGDTQYF. The full variable domain, rest sourced from reference TRBV18 and TRBJ2-3, is NAGVMQNPRHLVRRRGQEARLRCSPMKGHSHVYWYRQLPEEGLKFMVYLQKENIIDESGMPKERFSAEFPKEGPSILRIQQVVRGDSAAYFCASSLRIADWGDTQYFGPGTRLTVL.

The genes are TRBV11-2 and TRBJ2-5; D is perhaps TRBD2 (6 bases). Trimming removed 5 bases at V and 7 bases at J, with 14 bases between. CDR3 length: 13 amino acids. Germline CDR1 is SGHAT and CDR2 is FQNNGV. The CDR3 sequence: CASSREAGRTQYF. The CDR3 coding sequence is TGTGCCAGCAGCCGCGAGGCGGGGCGGACCCAGTACTTC.

J is TRBJ2-2 and V is TRBV6-5; D remains ambiguous. CDR1 is MNHEY, CDR2 SVGAGI, per germline. CDR3 length: 13 amino acids. V was trimmed by 4 bases and J by 7 bases, leaving 10 bases between them. CDR3 nucleotides: TGTGCCAGCAGTTCCGGCCCAGGCGGGGAGCTGTTTTTT. Translating gives CASSSGPGGELFF.

This clone has a handful of counts. The chain carries TRBV29-1 and TRBJ1-1, with D possibly TRBD1 on 6 matching bases. Trimming removed 6 bases at V and 4 bases at J, with 12 bases between. Per germline, CDR1 SQVTM and CDR2 ANQGSEA. This CDR3 is built from 12 residues. The CDR3 region is CSVATGFTEAFF. CDR3 nucleotide sequence: TGCAGCGTCGCTACAGGGTTCACTGAAGCTTTCTTT.

The rearrangement uses TRBV27 and TRBJ2-3, with 8 bases fitting TRBD2. Germline loops: CDR1 MNHEY, CDR2 SMNVEV (reference sequence). V shed 7 bases, J shed 2 bases, and the junction held 11 bases outside the gene matches. The CDR3 is 16 residues long. CDR3 protein: CASTQVGGGNTDTQYF. As DNA, the CDR3 is TGTGCCAGCACCCAAGTCGGCGGGGGGAACACAGATACGCAGTATTTT.

This rearrangement joins TRBV7-2 to TRBJ2-6, with 9 bases fitting TRBD2. Germline V CDR1 and CDR2: SGHTA, FQGNSA. The CDR3 length is 18 residues. The J segment lost 3 bases and the V segment lost 4 bases, leaving 10 bases of the junction unmatched. CDR3 nucleotide sequence: TGTGCCAGCAGCTCCGGGACTCGCGGGGGGGTTGGGGCCAACGTCCTGACTTTC. It yields the protein CASSSGTRGGVGANVLTF.

This chain links TRBV7-6 with TRBJ1-6; D unresolved. The CDR3 extends over 15 amino acids. The V and J ends lost 0 bases and 7 bases respectively, with 10 bases between them. The germline CDR1 and CDR2 sequences are SGHVS and FNYEAQ. CDR3 nucleotides: TGTGCCAGCAGCTTAGCGGTGGTGGAGAATTCACCCCTCCACTTT. Translation: CASSLAVVENSPLHF.

The CDR3: CASTRTGTTYEQYV. In DNA form, the CDR3 reads TGTGCCAGCACTCGGACAGGCACCACCTACGAGCAGTACGTC. The chain couples TRBV28 to TRBJ2-7, with 7 positions matching TRBD1. The CDR3 extends over 14 amino acids. Trimming took 7 bases from V and 2 from J; bases not matched to a gene: 8. Germline CDR1 is MDHEN and CDR2 is SYDVKM.

V usage is TRBV5-1 and J usage is TRBJ1-3, with D possibly matching TRBD1 (6 bases). Trimming took 1 base from V and 0 from J, leaving 11 bases between them. The CDR3 is 16 amino acids. From germline, CDR1 is SGHRS and CDR2 YFSETQ. CDR3 sequence: CASSLTGSISGNTIYF. The CDR3 DNA follows: TGCGCCAGCAGCTTGACAGGGTCAATCTCTGGAAACACCATATATTTT.

The chain combines TRBV7-6 with TRBJ1-1; 10 bases fit TRBD1. The J segment lost 5 bases and the V segment lost 1 base, leaving 4 bases of the junction unmatched. The CDR3 spans 15 residues. Germline V gives CDR1 SGHVS, CDR2 FNYEAQ. The DNA of the CDR3 is TGTGCCAGCAGCTTAGGGGGACAGGGGTTGACTGAAGCTTTCTTT. Translating gives CASSLGGQGLTEAFF.

This chain links TRBV6-2 or TRBV6-3 with TRBJ2-7; 7 bases map to TRBD1. Germline values: CDR1 MNHEY, CDR2 SVGEGT. V gave up 5 bases and J gave up 1 base; unmatched junction bases: 11. The CDR3 runs to 16 residues. In DNA form, the CDR3 reads TGTGCCAGCAGTACCCCTAGCAGGGGGATTTCCTACGAGCAGTACGTC. It encodes CASSTPSRGISYEQYV.

This clone was observed a single time. The chain combines TRBV12-3 or TRBV12-4 with TRBJ1-2; perhaps TRBD1 as D (6 bases). The CDR3 contains 12 residues. V was shortened by 4 bases and J by 7 bases, with 10 bases between the two germline ends. CDR3 nucleotides: TGTGCCAGCAGTTCAGGGGAAGGTGGCTACACCTTC. This translates into CASSSGEGGYTF.

The genes are TRBV5-6 and TRBJ1-6; D perhaps matches TRBD1 (5 bases). V lost 4 bases and J lost 8, with 7 bases in between. The germline V gene encodes CDR1 SGHDT and CDR2 YYEEEE. This CDR3 is built from 12 residues. Here the CDR3 DNA reads TGTGCCAGCAGCGCGGGGGATTCACCCCTCCACTTT. This sequence encodes CASSAGDSPLHF.

This clone was seen a single time. The CDR3, as DNA: TGTGCCAGCAGCCAAGCTTCAGGACTAGGGCACAATGAGCAGTTCTTC. Its protein product is CASSQASGLGHNEQFF. This chain connects TRBV3-1 (or the pseudogene TRBV3-2) to TRBJ2-1; 7 bases map to TRBD2. Per the germline V gene, CDR1 is LGHDT and CDR2 is YNNKEL (reference sequence). The CDR3 extends over 16 amino acids. Losses at the gene ends were 1 base for V and 5 bases for J; bases not matched to a gene: 8.

This clone has a handful of counts. The chain has TRBV5-4 and TRBJ1-1; tentatively, D is TRBD1 (5 bases). The germline V gene encodes CDR1 SGHNT and CDR2 YYREEE (reference sequence). V lost 0 bases, J lost 1 base, and 10 bases lay in between. The CDR3 runs 15 residues. The CDR3 coding sequence is TGTGCCAGCAGCTTGGGACAGCTTACGAACACTGAAGCTTTCTTT. Translated, it gives CASSLGQLTNTEAFF.

The rearrangement links TRBV4-2 to TRBJ1-5; 10 bases match TRBD1. Germline V CDR1 and CDR2: LGHNA, YNFKEQ. There are 16 residues in the CDR3. The trim removed 6 bases at V and 4 bases at J, leaving 9 bases unmatched. The CDR3 DNA reads TGTGCCAGCAGTCGAAAGGTGGGACAGGGGAATCAGCCCCAGCATTTT. Protein sequence: CASSRKVGQGNQPQHF.

CDR3 protein: CASRAGEAYNEQFF. The CDR3 region has the DNA TGTGCCAGCAGGGCGGGCGAAGCCTACAATGAGCAGTTCTTC. This chain uses TRBV2 with TRBJ2-1; D is perhaps TRBD2 (5 bases). Trimming left V 6 bases short and J 2 bases short, with 11 bases between. Germline CDR1 is SNHLY and CDR2 is FYNNEI. This CDR3 is 14 amino acids long.

The chain has TRBV11-1 and TRBJ1-1, with TRBD1 as a possible D gene (5 bases). The CDR3 loop spans 14 amino acids. The V end was cut by 5 bases, the J end by 1 base, with 11 bases between. Germline CDR1 is SGHAT and CDR2 is FQDESV (reference sequence). CDR3 coding DNA: TGTGCCAGCAGCCCGAAGGGGCAGAACACTGAAGCTTTCTTT. Its translation: CASSPKGQNTEAFF.

The V gene is TRBV28, the J gene TRBJ1-5; maybe TRBD1 (5 bases). Trimming pared 7 bases from V and 2 bases from J, leaving 12 bases between. The CDR3 spans 14 residues. Looked up from germline, CDR1 is MDHEN and CDR2 is SYDVKM. CDR3 in amino acids: CASTTGFGNQPQHF. Written as DNA, the CDR3 is TGTGCCAGCACCACAGGTTTTGGCAATCAGCCCCAGCATTTT.